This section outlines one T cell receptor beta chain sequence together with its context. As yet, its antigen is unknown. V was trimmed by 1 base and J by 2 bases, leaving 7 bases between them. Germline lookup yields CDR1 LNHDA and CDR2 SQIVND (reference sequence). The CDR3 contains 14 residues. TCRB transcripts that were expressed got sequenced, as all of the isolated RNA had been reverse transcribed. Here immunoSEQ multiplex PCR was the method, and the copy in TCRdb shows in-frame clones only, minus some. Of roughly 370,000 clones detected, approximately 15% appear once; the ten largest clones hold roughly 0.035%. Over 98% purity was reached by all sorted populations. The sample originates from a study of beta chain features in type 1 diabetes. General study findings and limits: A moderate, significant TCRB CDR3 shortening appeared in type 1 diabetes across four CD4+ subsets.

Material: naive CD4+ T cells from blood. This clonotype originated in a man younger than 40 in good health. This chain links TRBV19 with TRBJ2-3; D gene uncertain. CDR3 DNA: TGTGCCAGTAGTATAGTTGCAGTCACAGATACGCAGTATTTT. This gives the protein CASSIVAVTDTQYF.